The 2 T cell receptor beta chains in this list originate from one sample, sequenced in a study of glioma-infiltrating T cells after dendritic cell vaccination. The protocol was immunoSEQ multiplex PCR, while the TCRdb copy is restricted to in-frame clones and leaves out a portion. The sample lists 65,000 to 80,000 clones; 81% were seen once. The sequenced sample was blood, obtained before dendritic cell vaccination. These receptors were obtained from a human donor with glioblastoma.

This clone has just one count. The chain uses TRBV5-4 and TRBJ1-2; 9 nucleotides agree with TRBD1. The CDR3 has 13 amino acids. V shed 3 bases and J 8 bases; nucleotides not matched to a gene: 5. Germline V gene lookup returns CDR1 SGHNT and CDR2 YYREEE (reference sequence). The CDR3 loop is CASSSGTGKGYTF. The CDR3, as DNA: TGTGCCAGCAGCTCTGGGACAGGGAAGGGCTACACCTTC. Filled out from reference TRBV5-4 and TRBJ1-2, the complete variable domain reads ETGVTQSPTHLIKTRGQQVTLRCSSQSGHNTVSWYQQALGQGPQFIFQYYREEENGRGNFPPRFSGLQFPNYSSELNVNALELDDSALYLCASSSGTGKGYTFGSGTRLTVV.

The chain is built from TRBV19 and TRBJ2-3; no reliable D call. Trimming pared 1 base from V and 3 bases from J, leaving 5 bases between. The CDR3 loop spans 13 amino acids. Germline V gene lookup returns CDR1 LNHDA and CDR2 SQIVND (reference sequence). The CDR3 nucleotides are TGTGCCAGTAGTATAGTCGGTACAGATACGCAGTATTTT. Translating gives CASSIVGTDTQYF. The full variable domain, its missing parts supplied by reference TRBV19 and TRBJ2-3, is DGGITQSPKYLFRKEGQNVTLSCEQNLNHDAMYWYRQDPGQGLRLIYYSQIVNDFQKGDIAEGYSVSREKKESFPLTVTSAQKNPTAFYLCASSIVGTDTQYFGPGTRLTVL.